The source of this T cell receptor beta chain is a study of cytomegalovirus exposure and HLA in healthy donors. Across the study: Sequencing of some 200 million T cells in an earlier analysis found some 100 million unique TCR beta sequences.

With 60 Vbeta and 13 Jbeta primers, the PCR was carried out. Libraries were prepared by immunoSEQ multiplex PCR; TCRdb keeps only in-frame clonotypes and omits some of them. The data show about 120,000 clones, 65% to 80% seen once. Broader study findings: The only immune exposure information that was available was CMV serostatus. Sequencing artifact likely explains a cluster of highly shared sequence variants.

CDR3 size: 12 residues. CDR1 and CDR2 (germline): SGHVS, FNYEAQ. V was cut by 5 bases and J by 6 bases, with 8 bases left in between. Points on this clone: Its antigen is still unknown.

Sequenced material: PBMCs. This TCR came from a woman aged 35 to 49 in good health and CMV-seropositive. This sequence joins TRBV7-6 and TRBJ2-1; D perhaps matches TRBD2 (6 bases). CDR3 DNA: TGTGCCAGCAGCCGGGACTCCAATGAGCAGTTCTTC. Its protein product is CASSRDSNEQFF. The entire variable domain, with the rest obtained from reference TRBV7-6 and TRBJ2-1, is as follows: GAGVSQSPRYKVTKRGQDVALRCDPISGHVSLYWYRQALGQGPEFLTYFNYEAQQDKSGLPNDRFSAERPEGSISTLTIQRTEQRDSAMYRCASSRDSNEQFFGPGTRLTVL.